The 15 T cell receptor beta chains given below trace back to one sample, sequenced in a study of cytomegalovirus exposure and HLA in healthy donors. PCR amplification relied on 60 Vbeta primers (plus 13 Jbeta primers). Clones were sequenced by immunoSEQ multiplex PCR, and TCRdb holds only the in-frame ones, with some missing. The table shows 110,000 to 150,000 clones, with 73% occurring only once. The sequencing input was PBMCs. The receptors were gathered from a human donor in good health.

Regarding this clone: A read error may produce the germline difference seen at one junction end. The chain employs TRBV7-9 and TRBJ1-5; tentative D call: TRBD1 (5 bases). The CDR3 consists of 14 residues. CDR1 SEHNR and CDR2 FQNEAQ come from the germline V gene (reference sequence). The CDR3 region has the DNA TGTTCCAGCAGCTACGACAGCCTCAATCAGCCCCAGCATTTT. Translated: CSSSYDSLNQPQHF.

The chain couples TRBV29-1 to TRBJ1-4; D may be TRBD1 (6 bases). This CDR3 contains 16 residues. Trimming took 6 bases from V and 7 from J, leaving 24 bases between them. Germline CDR1 and CDR2: SQVTM and ANQGSEA. CDR3 nucleotide sequence: TGCAGCGTGGGACACGACGGTTCGACGGGGCCTGAAAAACTGTTTTTT. Translation: CSVGHDGSTGPEKLFF.

The gene calls are TRBV4-1 and TRBJ1-2; the match to TRBD1 covers 7 bases. The CDR3 has 15 residues. Germline CDR1 and CDR2: MGHRA and YSYEKL. The V segment lost 0 bases and the J segment 10 bases; nucleotides outside the gene matches: 11. CDR3 region: CASSQDGTELFAYTF. CDR3 DNA sequence: TGCGCCAGCAGCCAAGATGGGACAGAGCTATTTGCCTACACCTTC.

J is TRBJ2-5 and V is TRBV5-1; D remains ambiguous. This CDR3 has 11 residues. Trimming removed 3 bases from V and 7 bases from J, with 7 bases in between. CDR1 SGHRS and CDR2 YFSETQ come from the germline V gene. The CDR3 here is CASSYKVTQYF. CDR3 DNA sequence: TGCGCCAGCAGCTACAAAGTGACCCAGTACTTC.

The chain carries TRBV5-4 and TRBJ1-1; TRBD1 agrees at 8 bases. The length of the CDR3 is 14 residues. Germline V CDR1 and CDR2: SGHNT, YYREEE (reference sequence). The J segment lost 8 bases and the V segment lost 0 bases, leaving 6 bases of the junction unmatched. The CDR3 loop reads CASSLVGDRPEAFF. In DNA form, the CDR3 reads TGTGCCAGCAGCTTGGTGGGGGACAGGCCCGAAGCTTTCTTT.

The chain joins TRBV5-1 to TRBJ2-1, with TRBD1 as a possible D gene (6 bases). The germline CDR1 and CDR2 sequences are SGHRS and YFSETQ. The V end lost 0 bases, the J end lost 8 bases, and 9 bases lay between the germline ends. This CDR3 has 13 amino acids. Here the CDR3 reads CASSLAPGDEQFF. Written as DNA, the CDR3 is TGCGCCAGCAGCTTGGCTCCAGGGGATGAGCAGTTCTTC.

The rearrangement uses TRBV6-1 and TRBJ2-7; TRBD1 matches 8 bases. Germline values: CDR1 MNHNS, CDR2 SASEGT. This CDR3 contains 14 residues. V trimming: 6 bases; J trimming: 4 bases; junction bases outside the gene matches: 8. The CDR3 is CASRDLQGAYEQYF. The CDR3 DNA follows: TGTGCCAGCAGAGATTTGCAGGGGGCGTACGAGCAGTACTTC.

The chain has TRBV10-2 and TRBJ2-5, with 7 positions matching TRBD2. The last part of the DNA fits TRBJ2-7 better; the J call may be wrong. Germline-derived CDR1 and CDR2 are WSHSY and SAAADI. The CDR3 loop spans 15 amino acids. CDR3 protein: CASGLGGVTFYEQYF. The CDR3 DNA sequence: TGCGCCAGTGGGCTGGGAGGGGTCACCTTCTACGAGCAGTACTTC.

This clone occurred once. The chain has TRBV19 and TRBJ1-2; maybe TRBD1 (6 bases). The germline gives CDR1 LNHDA, CDR2 SQIVND (reference sequence). CDR3 length: 13 residues. V lost 7 bases, J lost 4 bases, and 13 bases lay in between. The CDR3 sequence is CASTQGSLYGYTF. CDR3 bases: TGTGCCAGTACGCAGGGGAGCCTCTATGGCTACACCTTC.

CDR3 coding DNA: TGTGCCAGCAGTTTTTTAGCGGGGGGTACTGAGCAGTTCTTC. Translated, it gives CASSFLAGGTEQFF. The V call is TRBV27, the J call TRBJ2-1; 10 bases match TRBD2. J lost 9 bases, V lost 3 bases, and 5 bases had no gene match. This CDR3 is 14 amino acids long. Germline V gene data show CDR1 as MNHEY and CDR2 as SMNVEV (reference sequence).

A few counts support this clone. The germline gene is not matched at one end of the junction; a read error may be the cause. The genes are TRBV7-7 and TRBJ1-5; no clear D gene. Germline values: CDR1 SSHAT, CDR2 FNYEAQ (reference sequence). The CDR3 contains 13 residues. The CDR3 DNA sequence: TGTGCTAGCAGCTTACGTCCGGGAGAGCCCCAGCATTTT. Encoded protein: CASSLRPGEPQHF.

V gene TRBV6-5 combines with J gene TRBJ2-1; 7 bases align to TRBD2. Losses at the gene ends were 2 bases for V and 0 bases for J; bases not matched to a gene: 4. Germline lookup yields CDR1 MNHEY and CDR2 SVGAGI. The CDR3 contains 16 residues. CDR3 DNA: TGTGCCAGCAGTTACACCCCGGGGGGCTCCTACAATGAGCAGTTCTTC. Its protein is CASSYTPGGSYNEQFF.

This chain connects TRBV5-6 to TRBJ2-7; 14 nucleotides align to TRBD2. Germline assignment: CDR1 SGHDT and CDR2 YYEEEE. J lost 7 bases, V lost 4 bases, and 10 bases had no gene match. The CDR3 is 16 residues long. The CDR3 sequence: CASSARLAGGPREQYF. The CDR3 DNA reads as TGTGCCAGCAGCGCCCGACTAGCGGGAGGGCCGAGGGAGCAGTACTTC.

The rearrangement links TRBV2 to TRBJ2-7; D may be TRBD2 (6 bases). Germline lookup yields CDR1 SNHLY and CDR2 FYNNEI. The CDR3 is 14 residues long. The V gene lost 6 bases and the J gene lost 1 base, with 13 bases spanning the gap. Here the CDR3 DNA reads TGTGCCAGCAGACGTAGGGAGGTATCCTACGAGCAGTACTTC. It translates to CASRRREVSYEQYF.

This chain uses TRBV5-5 with TRBJ1-2; 9 bases align to TRBD1. Per the germline V gene, CDR1 is SGHKS and CDR2 is YYEKEE (reference sequence). This CDR3 has 15 amino acids. J was trimmed by 3 bases and V by 2 bases; bases with no gene match: 5. The CDR3 nucleotides are TGTGCCAGCAGCTTTAGACAGGGGGTTCACTATGGCTACACCTTC. Translation gives CASSFRQGVHYGYTF.